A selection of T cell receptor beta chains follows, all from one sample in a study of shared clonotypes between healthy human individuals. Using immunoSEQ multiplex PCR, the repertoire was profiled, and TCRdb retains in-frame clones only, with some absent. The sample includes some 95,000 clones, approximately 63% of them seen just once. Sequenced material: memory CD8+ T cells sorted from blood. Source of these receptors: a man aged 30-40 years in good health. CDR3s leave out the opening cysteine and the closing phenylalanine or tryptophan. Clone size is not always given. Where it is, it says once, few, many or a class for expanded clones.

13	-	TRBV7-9	ASSSTGGRNTEAF
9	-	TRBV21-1	ASRGARGQF
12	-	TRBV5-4	ASSRWTGWSEAF
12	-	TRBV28	ASSFRTGNYGYT
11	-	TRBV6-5	ASSYTGMRGYT
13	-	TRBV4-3	ASSRSGTGDEKLF
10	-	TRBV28	ASSLFPNEQF
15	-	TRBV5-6	ASSSSGQGSSNQPQH
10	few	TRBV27	ASSMIQGEQF
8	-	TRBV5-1	ASTTYEQY
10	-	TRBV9	ASSGEGDTQY
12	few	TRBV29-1	SVLGGTGSNEQF
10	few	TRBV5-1	ASSENTGELF
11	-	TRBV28	ASSLSGVNEQF
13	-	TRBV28	ASSFDSSSTDTQY
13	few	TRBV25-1	ASSDPGTASNEQF
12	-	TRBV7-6	ASRARAQTDEQF
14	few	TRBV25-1	ASSEYRAGGPTEQY
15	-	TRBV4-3	ASSQDLSSRSWETQY
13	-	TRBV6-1	ASNLQSDSGNTIY
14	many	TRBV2	ASSDGVRAPYNEQF
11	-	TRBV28	ASRVGSRYGYT
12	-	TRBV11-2	ASSSHPEGRDQY
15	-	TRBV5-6	ASSARTQGWGEETQY
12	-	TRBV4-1	ASSQRQHTGELF
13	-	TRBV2	ASSGLYLGPYEQY
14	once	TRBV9	ASSVVKTGDNDEQF